One and the same sample provided the 32 T cell receptor beta chains below, sequenced in a study of T cell changes during pregnancy in multiple sclerosis. The table came from immunoSEQ multiplex PCR; TCRdb's copy has only in-frame clones and leaves some out. Here the sample spans about 40,000 clones, 75% to 90% being singletons. Specimen: peripheral blood, collected in the first trimester of pregnancy. These receptors all stem from a female donor in good health, enrolled as a control in a pregnancy study.

This rearrangement joins TRBV7-9 to TRBJ1-2, with 9 bases matching TRBD1. Germline V gene lookup returns CDR1 SEHNR and CDR2 FQNEAQ (reference sequence). The CDR3 contains 13 residues. V shed 3 bases, J shed 7 bases, and the junction held 3 bases outside the gene matches. CDR3 protein: CASSFRDRAGYTF. The CDR3 DNA sequence: TGTGCCAGCAGCTTCCGGGACAGGGCTGGCTACACCTTC.

The CDR3 loop reads CASSLAGVETQYF. Here the CDR3 DNA reads TGTGCCAGCAGCCTAGCGGGTGTAGAGACCCAGTACTTC. This chain links TRBV14 with TRBJ2-5, with 7 bases aligning to TRBD2. In germline, CDR1 is SGHDN, CDR2 FVKESK. V lost 4 bases and J lost 4; bases outside the gene matches: 3. The CDR3 is 13 amino acids.

This clone was counted a single time. CDR3 residues: CASSLAGRQGRGAETQYF. In DNA, the CDR3 is TGCGCCAGCAGCTTGGCCGGCCGTCAGGGAAGAGGCGCAGAGACCCAGTACTTC. The genes are TRBV5-1 and TRBJ2-5; D might be TRBD1 (5 bases). The CDR3 totals 18 residues. Germline V gives CDR1 SGHRS, CDR2 YFSETQ. V shed 0 bases and J shed 4 bases, with 22 bases lying between them. Supplemented by reference TRBV5-1 and TRBJ2-5, the full variable domain reads KAGVTQTPRYLIKTRGQQVTLSCSPISGHRSVSWYQQTPGQGLQFLFEYFSETQRNKGNFPGRFSGRQFSNSRSEMNVSTLELGDSALYLCASSLAGRQGRGAETQYFGPGTRLLVL.

This sequence joins TRBV18 and TRBJ1-1, with a possible D match to TRBD1 (6 bases). This CDR3 spans 16 amino acids. Germline CDR1 reads KGHSH; CDR2 reads LQKENI. V lost 2 bases, J lost 1 base, and 14 bases lay in between. The CDR3 coding sequence is TGTGCCAGCTCACCAAGGCGACAGGACGGGAACACTGAAGCTTTCTTT. Its protein product is CASSPRRQDGNTEAFF.

This clone appeared once. The chain uses TRBV7-2 and TRBJ2-7; 7 positions agree with TRBD1. From germline, CDR1 is SGHTA and CDR2 FQGNSA. The V and J ends lost 6 bases and 1 base, in that order; junction bases with no gene match: 9. The CDR3 consists of 15 residues. This chain's CDR3 is CASRLTGEWSYEQYF. The CDR3 coding sequence is TGTGCCAGCAGATTAACAGGGGAGTGGTCCTACGAGCAGTACTTC.

The rearrangement uses TRBV7-2 and TRBJ2-5; 16 nucleotides line up with TRBD2. The CDR3 sequence is 17 residues long. Germline V CDR1 and CDR2: SGHTA, FQGNSA. V gave up 5 bases and J gave up 5 bases; unmatched junction bases: 8. The CDR3 sequence: CASSLGLAGGTWETQYF. The CDR3 DNA is TGTGCCAGCAGCCTGGGACTAGCGGGGGGGACATGGGAGACCCAGTACTTC.

The chain links TRBV11-2 to TRBJ2-3, with 9 bases fitting TRBD1. V lost 1 base to trimming and J lost 3 bases; unmatched junction nucleotides: 8. Germline V gene data show CDR1 as SGHAT and CDR2 as FQNNGV. The CDR3 loop spans 17 amino acids. CDR3 DNA: TGTGCCAGCAGCTTAGGCCGGTCGGGACAGGGTACAGATACGCAGTATTTT. Translated: CASSLGRSGQGTDTQYF.

The chain joins TRBV23-1 to TRBJ1-1; possible D gene TRBD1, 6 bases. TRBV23-1 carries the ORF label, with uncertain function. CDR3 length: 15 residues. Trimming took 6 bases from V and 5 from J, leaving 19 bases between them. The CDR3 DNA follows: TGCGCCAGCAGGCGCATTTACAGGGCGGAAACTGAAGCTTTCTTT. Its translation: CASRRIYRAETEAFF.

The rearrangement joins TRBV4-1 to TRBJ1-1; perhaps TRBD1 as D (5 bases). V lost 1 base to trimming and J lost 5 bases, with 14 bases between them. There are 15 residues in the CDR3. From germline, CDR1 is MGHRA and CDR2 YSYEKL. The CDR3 here is CASSQVGQGGTEAFF. CDR3 sequence (DNA): TGCGCCAGCAGCCAAGTTGGCCAGGGTGGGACTGAAGCTTTCTTT.

The chain has TRBV6-5 and TRBJ2-5, with 15 bases that match TRBD2. Germline trimming cut 4 bases from V and 7 bases from J; bases unmatched to any gene: 7. This CDR3 contains 16 residues. Germline CDR1 is MNHEY and CDR2 is SVGAGI. DNA for the CDR3: TGTGCCAGCAGTTGGGGGACTAGCGGGGGGTCAATGACCCAGTACTTC. As protein: CASSWGTSGGSMTQYF.

The V and J genes are TRBV18 and TRBJ1-5; D perhaps matches TRBD1 (5 bases). There are 14 residues in the CDR3. Germline V gene sequence: CDR1 KGHSH, CDR2 LQKENI. V shed 6 bases and J shed 5 bases, with 14 bases lying between them. As DNA, the CDR3 is TGTGCCAGCTCGCAACTGGGGGGGGATCAGCCCCAGCATTTT. It codes for CASSQLGGDQPQHF. The complete variable domain, with remaining parts taken from reference TRBV18 and TRBJ1-5, reads NAGVMQNPRHLVRRRGQEARLRCSPMKGHSHVYWYRQLPEEGLKFMVYLQKENIIDESGMPKERFSAEFPKEGPSILRIQQVVRGDSAAYFCASSQLGGDQPQHFGDGTRLSIL.

V usage is TRBV5-5 and J usage is TRBJ2-2, with 8 positions matching TRBD1. Germline-derived CDR1 and CDR2 are SGHKS and YYEKEE (reference sequence). This CDR3 region has 15 residues. V lost 4 bases, J lost 4 bases, and 6 bases stayed unmatched. CDR3 residues: CASSLRQGTTGELFF. The CDR3 coding sequence is TGTGCCAGCAGCCTGAGACAGGGGACCACCGGGGAGCTGTTTTTT.

This clone was observed a few times. V usage is TRBV29-1 and J usage is TRBJ1-1; D is unclear. This CDR3 has 12 amino acids. Trimming removed 4 bases at V and 5 bases at J, with 11 bases between. From germline, CDR1 is SQVTM and CDR2 ANQGSEA. Here the CDR3 reads CSVGEEWTEAFF. The CDR3 DNA sequence: TGCAGCGTTGGGGAGGAGTGGACTGAAGCTTTCTTT.

The V call is TRBV5-1, the J call TRBJ1-6, with TRBD1 as a possible D gene (6 bases). The germline V and J ends were trimmed by 4 bases and 8 bases, with 19 bases remaining between them. Per germline, CDR1 SGHRS and CDR2 YFSETQ. There are 16 residues in the CDR3. CDR3 amino acids: CASSPGGGRGDSPLHF. As DNA, the CDR3 is TGCGCCAGCAGCCCTGGCGGGGGGAGGGGGGATTCACCCCTCCACTTT.

This rearrangement joins TRBV28 to TRBJ1-4, with 7 bases lining up with TRBD1. The CDR3 is 13 amino acids. Germline CDR1 reads MDHEN; CDR2 reads SYDVKM. The V and J ends lost 6 bases and 7 bases, in that order; junction bases with no gene match: 5. The CDR3 DNA sequence: TGTGCCAGCAGGGTGACAGGGTCTGAAAAACTGTTTTTT. Protein: CASRVTGSEKLFF.

V usage is TRBV27 and J usage is TRBJ2-7, with D perhaps TRBD2 (5 bases). CDR1 is MNHEY and CDR2 is SMNVEV in the germline V gene (reference sequence). Trimming pared 3 bases from V and 3 bases from J, leaving 21 bases between. The CDR3 length is 17 residues. The CDR3 coding sequence is TGTGCCAGCAGTTTGGCTAGCCCAACTAAGGGCCACTACGAGCAGTACTTC. It codes for CASSLASPTKGHYEQYF.

The gene calls are TRBV11-2 and TRBJ2-4, with D hard to call. V lost 4 bases to trimming and J lost 1 base, with 17 bases between them. Germline V gene lookup returns CDR1 SGHAT and CDR2 FQNNGV. The CDR3 sequence is 17 residues long. The CDR3 region has the DNA TGTGCCAGCAGCTCATCGTCGACCCTGGAGGCCAAAAACATTCAGTACTTC. It encodes CASSSSSTLEAKNIQYF. Full variable domain (remainder filled in from reference TRBV11-2 and TRBJ2-4): EAGVAQSPRYKIIEKRQSVAFWCNPISGHATLYWYQQILGQGPKLLIQFQNNGVVDDSQLPKDRFSAERLKGVDSTLKIQPAKLEDSAVYLCASSSSSTLEAKNIQYFGAGTRLSVL.

The CDR3 DNA follows: TGTGCCACCAGCAGAGTTCTAGAGGCGGAGACCCAGTACTTC. Translating gives CATSRVLEAETQYF. This rearrangement joins TRBV15 to TRBJ2-5; D gene unclear. This CDR3 has 14 amino acids. Trimming shortened V by 1 base and J by 5 bases, and 11 bases separated the two germline ends. In germline, CDR1 is LNHNV, CDR2 YYDKDF (reference sequence). The full variable domain, completed using reference TRBV15 and TRBJ2-5, is DAMVIQNPRYQVTQFGKPVTLSCSQTLNHNVMYWYQQKSSQAPKLLFHYYDKDFNNEADTPDNFQSRRPNTSFCFLDIRSPGLGDTAMYLCATSRVLEAETQYFGPGTRLLVL.

This rearrangement joins TRBV5-6 to TRBJ2-3; 12 nucleotides align to TRBD2. V lost 0 bases, J lost 2 bases, and 7 bases stayed unmatched. CDR1 and CDR2 (germline): SGHDT, YYEEEE. The CDR3 runs 18 residues. The CDR3 protein is CASSLAIGLAGITDTQYF. DNA of the CDR3: TGTGCCAGCAGCTTGGCCATAGGACTAGCGGGAATCACAGATACGCAGTATTTT.

The V and J genes are TRBV29-1 and TRBJ2-2; D unclear. The length of the CDR3 is 12 residues. Trimming took off 4 bases at V and 7 bases at J, with 10 bases between the two ends. In germline, CDR1 is SQVTM, CDR2 ANQGSEA. The CDR3: CSVAPVGGELFF. CDR3 bases: TGCAGCGTTGCCCCGGTCGGCGGGGAGCTGTTTTTT.

In nucleotides, the CDR3 is TGTGCCAGCAGTGACTCGACTAGCGGGAGCAATGAGCAGTTCTTC. Translation gives CASSDSTSGSNEQFF. This rearrangement joins TRBV6-4 to TRBJ2-1; 12 nucleotides agree with TRBD2. Germline V gives CDR1 MRHNA, CDR2 SNTAGT. V shed 0 bases, J shed 6 bases, and the junction held 0 bases outside the gene matches. The length of the CDR3 is 15 residues.

V is TRBV4-2 and J is TRBJ2-7; D gene uncertain. V gave up 4 bases and J gave up 2 bases, with 9 bases separating them. The CDR3 sequence is 13 residues long. Germline values: CDR1 LGHNA, CDR2 YNFKEQ. CDR3 in amino acids: CASSPGPAYEQYF. The CDR3 DNA reads TGTGCCAGCAGCCCTGGCCCCGCCTACGAGCAGTACTTC.

Details on this clone: At one of its ends the junction is not consistent with the germline gene, which may arise from a read error. This sequence joins TRBV6-5 and TRBJ2-2, with a weak D call TRBD2 (6 bases). Germline loops: CDR1 MNHEY, CDR2 SVGAGI. CDR3 length: 14 residues. For the CDR3, the DNA is TGTGCCAGCAGTTCCGACCCGAACACCGGGGGGCTGTTTTTT. This encodes CASSSDPNTGGLFF.

The chain couples TRBV27 to TRBJ1-1; 8 bases line up with TRBD1. V lost 10 bases and J lost 3; bases outside the gene matches: 16. The germline V gene encodes CDR1 MNHEY and CDR2 SMNVEV (reference sequence). CDR3 size: 16 residues. In DNA form, the CDR3 reads TGTGCCACAAACAAGTATTACAGGGGGGGGTACACTGAAGCTTTCTTT. It translates to CATNKYYRGGYTEAFF.

CDR3 in DNA: TGTGCCAGCAGTTACGTGTCAGACTCAAACACAGATACGCAGTATTTT. Its translation: CASSYVSDSNTDTQYF. V usage is TRBV6-5 and J usage is TRBJ2-3; D ambiguous. This CDR3 comprises 16 residues. CDR1 is MNHEY and CDR2 is SVGAGI in the germline V gene. V was pared by 2 bases and J by 2 bases, with 14 bases between.

This clone was found once. The chain couples TRBV7-2 to TRBJ2-7; the match to TRBD1 covers 11 bases. The CDR3 extends over 14 amino acids. J lost 4 bases, V lost 8 bases, and 7 bases had no gene match. Germline CDR1 is SGHTA and CDR2 is FQGNSA. The CDR3 DNA follows: TGTGCCAGCGGCCTGGACAGGGGGCCGTACGAGCAGTACTTC. Its translation: CASGLDRGPYEQYF.

This clone was seen a single time. The rearrangement links TRBV15 to TRBJ1-2; 9 nucleotides line up with TRBD1. V was clipped by 3 bases and J by 3 bases; unmatched bases: 2. Germline V lookup: CDR1 LNHNV, CDR2 YYDKDF (reference sequence). The CDR3 spans 14 residues. CDR3 loop: CATSRDRGYYGYTF. The CDR3, as DNA: TGTGCCACCAGCAGGGACAGGGGATACTATGGCTACACCTTC.

The rearrangement uses TRBV7-9 and TRBJ1-1, with D perhaps TRBD1 (6 bases). The CDR3 loop spans 14 amino acids. V was pared by 5 bases and J by 2 bases, with 12 bases between. Germline-derived CDR1 and CDR2 are SEHNR and FQNEAQ (reference sequence). The CDR3: CASSARDTNTEAFF. CDR3 DNA sequence: TGTGCCAGCAGCGCTCGGGACACCAACACTGAAGCTTTCTTT.

The V call is TRBV6-1, the J call TRBJ2-5; unclear D gene. Judging by the DNA end, TRBJ2-7 fits better; the J call may be wrong. There are 12 residues in the CDR3. Germline V gene lookup returns CDR1 MNHNS and CDR2 SASEGT. The CDR3 nucleotides read TGTGCCAGCAGTGACAGCAACTACGAGCAGTACTTC. Its translation: CASSDSNYEQYF.

The CDR3 loop is CASSQEGGTTEAFF. CDR3 sequence (DNA): TGCGCCAGCAGCCAAGAGGGGGGTACCACTGAAGCTTTCTTT. The chain recombines TRBV4-3 with TRBJ1-1; a possible D gene is TRBD1 (5 bases). Germline V gene lookup returns CDR1 LGHNA and CDR2 YSLEER. The CDR3 sequence is 14 residues long. V lost 0 bases, J lost 4 bases, and 9 bases lay in between.

This clone came up once. The chain employs TRBV27 and TRBJ2-7, with 8 bases fitting TRBD2. The CDR3 runs to 13 residues. Germline-derived CDR1 and CDR2 are MNHEY and SMNVEV (reference sequence). Unmatched junction bases numbered 2, after V lost 4 bases and J lost 3 bases. CDR3 in DNA: TGTGCCAGCAGTTCGGGACTAGACTACGAGCAGTACTTC. Translation: CASSSGLDYEQYF.

V and J are TRBV4-2 and TRBJ2-7, with 8 bases lining up with TRBD2. This CDR3 has 16 amino acids. The junction had 6 bases not matched to a gene; V was cut back by 0 bases and J by 2 bases. CDR1 and CDR2 from the germline V gene are LGHNA and YNFKEQ. DNA for the CDR3: TGTGCCAGCAGCCAAGAGAACAGCGGGGGACCCTACGAGCAGTACTTC. It codes for CASSQENSGGPYEQYF.